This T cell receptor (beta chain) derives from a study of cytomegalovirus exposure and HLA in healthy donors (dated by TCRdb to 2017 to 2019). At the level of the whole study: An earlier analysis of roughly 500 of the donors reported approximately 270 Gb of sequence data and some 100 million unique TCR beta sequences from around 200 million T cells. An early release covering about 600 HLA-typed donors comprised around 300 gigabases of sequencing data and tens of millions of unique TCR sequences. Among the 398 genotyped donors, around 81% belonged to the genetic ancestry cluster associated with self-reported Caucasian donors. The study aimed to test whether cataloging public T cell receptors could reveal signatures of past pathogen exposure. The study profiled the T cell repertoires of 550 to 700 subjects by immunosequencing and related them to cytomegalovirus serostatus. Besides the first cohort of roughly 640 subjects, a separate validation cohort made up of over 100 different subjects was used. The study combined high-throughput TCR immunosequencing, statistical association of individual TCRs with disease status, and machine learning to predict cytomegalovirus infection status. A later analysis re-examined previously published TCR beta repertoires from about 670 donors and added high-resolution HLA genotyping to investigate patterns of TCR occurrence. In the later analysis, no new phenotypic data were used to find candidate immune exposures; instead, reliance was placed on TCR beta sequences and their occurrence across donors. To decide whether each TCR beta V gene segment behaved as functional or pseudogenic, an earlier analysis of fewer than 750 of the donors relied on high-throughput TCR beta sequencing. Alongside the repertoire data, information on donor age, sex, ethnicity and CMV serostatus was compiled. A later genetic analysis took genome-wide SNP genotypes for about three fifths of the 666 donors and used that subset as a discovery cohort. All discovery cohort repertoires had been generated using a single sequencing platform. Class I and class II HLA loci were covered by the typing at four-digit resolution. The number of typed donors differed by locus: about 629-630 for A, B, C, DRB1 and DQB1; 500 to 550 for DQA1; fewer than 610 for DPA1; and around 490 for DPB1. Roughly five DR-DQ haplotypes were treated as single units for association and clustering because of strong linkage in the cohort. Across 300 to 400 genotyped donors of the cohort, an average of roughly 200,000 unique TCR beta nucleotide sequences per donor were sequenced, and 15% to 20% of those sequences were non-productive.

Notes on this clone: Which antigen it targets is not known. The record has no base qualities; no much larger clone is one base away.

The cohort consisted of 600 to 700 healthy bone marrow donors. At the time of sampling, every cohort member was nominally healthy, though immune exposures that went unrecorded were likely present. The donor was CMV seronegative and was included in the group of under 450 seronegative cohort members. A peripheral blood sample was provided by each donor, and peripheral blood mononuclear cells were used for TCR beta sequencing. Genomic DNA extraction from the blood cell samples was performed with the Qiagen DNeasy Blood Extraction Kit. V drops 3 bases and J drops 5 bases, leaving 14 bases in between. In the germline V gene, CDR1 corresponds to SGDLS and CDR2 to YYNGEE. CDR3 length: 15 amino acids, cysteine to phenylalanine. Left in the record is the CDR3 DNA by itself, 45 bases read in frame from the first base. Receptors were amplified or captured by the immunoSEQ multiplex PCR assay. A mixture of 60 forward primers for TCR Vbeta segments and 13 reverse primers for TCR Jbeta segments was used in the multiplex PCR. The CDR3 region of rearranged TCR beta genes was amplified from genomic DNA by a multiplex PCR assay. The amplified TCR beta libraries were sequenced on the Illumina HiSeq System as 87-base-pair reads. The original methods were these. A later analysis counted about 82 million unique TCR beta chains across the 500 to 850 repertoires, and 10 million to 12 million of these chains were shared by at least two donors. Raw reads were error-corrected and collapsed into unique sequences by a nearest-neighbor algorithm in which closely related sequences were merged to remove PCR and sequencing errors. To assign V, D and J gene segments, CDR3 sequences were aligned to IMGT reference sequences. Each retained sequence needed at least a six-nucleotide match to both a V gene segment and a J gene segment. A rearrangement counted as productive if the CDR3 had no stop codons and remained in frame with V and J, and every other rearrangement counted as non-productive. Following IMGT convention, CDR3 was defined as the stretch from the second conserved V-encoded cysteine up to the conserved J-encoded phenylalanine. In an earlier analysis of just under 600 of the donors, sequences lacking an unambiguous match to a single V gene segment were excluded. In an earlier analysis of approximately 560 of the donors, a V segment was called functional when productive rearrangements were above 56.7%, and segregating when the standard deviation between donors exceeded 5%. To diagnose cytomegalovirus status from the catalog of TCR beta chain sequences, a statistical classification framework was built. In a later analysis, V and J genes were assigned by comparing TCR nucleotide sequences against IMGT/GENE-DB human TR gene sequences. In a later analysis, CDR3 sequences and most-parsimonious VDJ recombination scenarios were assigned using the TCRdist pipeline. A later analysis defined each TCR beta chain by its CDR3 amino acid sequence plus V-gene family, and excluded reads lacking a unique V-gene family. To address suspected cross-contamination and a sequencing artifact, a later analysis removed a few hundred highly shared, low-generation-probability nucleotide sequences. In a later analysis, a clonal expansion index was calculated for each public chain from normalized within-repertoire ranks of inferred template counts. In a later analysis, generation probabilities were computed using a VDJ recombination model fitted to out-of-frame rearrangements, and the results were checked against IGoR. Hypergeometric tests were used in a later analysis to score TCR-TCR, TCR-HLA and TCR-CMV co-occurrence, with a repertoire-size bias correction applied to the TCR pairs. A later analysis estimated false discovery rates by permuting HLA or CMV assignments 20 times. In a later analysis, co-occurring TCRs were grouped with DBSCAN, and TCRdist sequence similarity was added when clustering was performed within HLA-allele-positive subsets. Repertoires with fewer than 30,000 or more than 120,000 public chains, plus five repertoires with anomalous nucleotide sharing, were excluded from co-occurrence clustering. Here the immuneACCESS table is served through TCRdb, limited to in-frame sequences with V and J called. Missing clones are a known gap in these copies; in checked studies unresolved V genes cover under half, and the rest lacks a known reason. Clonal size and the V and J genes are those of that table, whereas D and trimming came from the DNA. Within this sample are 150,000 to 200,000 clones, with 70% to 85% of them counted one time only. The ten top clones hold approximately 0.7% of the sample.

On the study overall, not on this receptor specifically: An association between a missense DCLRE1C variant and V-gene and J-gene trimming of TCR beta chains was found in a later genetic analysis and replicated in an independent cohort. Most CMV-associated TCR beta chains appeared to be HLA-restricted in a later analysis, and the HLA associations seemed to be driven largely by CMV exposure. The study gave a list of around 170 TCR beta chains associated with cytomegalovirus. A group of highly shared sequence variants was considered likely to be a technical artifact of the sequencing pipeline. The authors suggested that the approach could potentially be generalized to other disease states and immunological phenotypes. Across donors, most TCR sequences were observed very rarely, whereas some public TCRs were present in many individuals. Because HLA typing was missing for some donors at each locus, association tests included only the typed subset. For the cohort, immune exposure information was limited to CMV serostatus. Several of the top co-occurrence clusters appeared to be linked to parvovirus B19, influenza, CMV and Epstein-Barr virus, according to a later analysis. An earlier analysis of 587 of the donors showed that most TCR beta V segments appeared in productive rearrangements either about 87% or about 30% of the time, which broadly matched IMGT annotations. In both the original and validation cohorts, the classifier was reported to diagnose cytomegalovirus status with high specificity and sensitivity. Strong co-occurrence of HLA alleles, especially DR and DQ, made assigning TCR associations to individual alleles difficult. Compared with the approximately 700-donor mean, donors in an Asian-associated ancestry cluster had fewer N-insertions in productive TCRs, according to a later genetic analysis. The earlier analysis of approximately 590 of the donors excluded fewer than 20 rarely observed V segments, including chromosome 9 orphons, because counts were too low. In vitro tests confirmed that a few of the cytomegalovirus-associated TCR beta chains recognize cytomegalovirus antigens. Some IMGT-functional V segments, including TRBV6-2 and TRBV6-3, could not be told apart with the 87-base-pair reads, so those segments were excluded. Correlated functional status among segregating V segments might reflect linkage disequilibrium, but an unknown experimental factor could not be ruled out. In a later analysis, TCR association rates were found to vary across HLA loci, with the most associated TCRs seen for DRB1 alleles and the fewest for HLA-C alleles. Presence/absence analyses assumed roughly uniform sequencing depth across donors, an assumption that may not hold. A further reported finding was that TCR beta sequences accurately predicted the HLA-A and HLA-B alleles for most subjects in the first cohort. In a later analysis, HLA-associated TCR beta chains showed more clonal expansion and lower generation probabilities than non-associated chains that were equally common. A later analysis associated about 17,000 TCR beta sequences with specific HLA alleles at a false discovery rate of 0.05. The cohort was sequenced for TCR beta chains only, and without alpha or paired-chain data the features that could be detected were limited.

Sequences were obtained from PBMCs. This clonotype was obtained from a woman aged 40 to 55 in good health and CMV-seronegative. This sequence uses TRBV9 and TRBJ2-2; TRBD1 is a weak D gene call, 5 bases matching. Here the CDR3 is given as CASSAAGILTGELFF. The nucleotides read TGTGCCAGCAGCGCGGCAGGGATACTGACCGGGGAGCTGTTTTTT.